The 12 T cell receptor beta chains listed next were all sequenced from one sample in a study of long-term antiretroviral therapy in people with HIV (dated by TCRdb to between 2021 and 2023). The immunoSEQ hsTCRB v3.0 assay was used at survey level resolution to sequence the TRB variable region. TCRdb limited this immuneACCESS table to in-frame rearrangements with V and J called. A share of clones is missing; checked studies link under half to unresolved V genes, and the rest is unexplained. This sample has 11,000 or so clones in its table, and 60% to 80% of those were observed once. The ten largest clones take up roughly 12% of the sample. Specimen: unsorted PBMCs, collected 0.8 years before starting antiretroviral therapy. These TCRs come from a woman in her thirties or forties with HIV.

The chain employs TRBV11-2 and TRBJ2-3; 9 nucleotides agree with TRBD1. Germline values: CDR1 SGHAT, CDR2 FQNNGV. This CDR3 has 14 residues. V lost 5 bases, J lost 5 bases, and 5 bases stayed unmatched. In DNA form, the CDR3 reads TGTGCCAGCAGCGTGACAGGGGGGAGAGATACGCAGTATTTT. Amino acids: CASSVTGGRDTQYF.

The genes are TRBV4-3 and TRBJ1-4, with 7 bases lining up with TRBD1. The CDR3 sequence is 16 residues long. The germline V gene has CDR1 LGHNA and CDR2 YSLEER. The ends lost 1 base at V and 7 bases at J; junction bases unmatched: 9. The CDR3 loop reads CASSQVDRQGSEKLFF. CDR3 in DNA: TGCGCCAGCAGCCAAGTAGATAGACAGGGTAGTGAAAAACTGTTTTTT.

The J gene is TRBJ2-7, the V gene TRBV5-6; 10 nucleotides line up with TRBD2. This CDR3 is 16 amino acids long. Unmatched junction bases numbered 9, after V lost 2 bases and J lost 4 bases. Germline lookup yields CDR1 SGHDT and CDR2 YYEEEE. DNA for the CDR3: TGTGCCAGCAGCTTTCTAGGGACTAGCGTCAGGTACGAGCAGTACTTC. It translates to CASSFLGTSVRYEQYF.

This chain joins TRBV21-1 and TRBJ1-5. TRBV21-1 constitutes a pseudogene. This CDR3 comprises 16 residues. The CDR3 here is CASRVILDWHHQPQHF. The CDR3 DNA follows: TGTGCCAGCAGAGTAATACTAGATTGGCATCATCAGCCCCAGCATTTT.

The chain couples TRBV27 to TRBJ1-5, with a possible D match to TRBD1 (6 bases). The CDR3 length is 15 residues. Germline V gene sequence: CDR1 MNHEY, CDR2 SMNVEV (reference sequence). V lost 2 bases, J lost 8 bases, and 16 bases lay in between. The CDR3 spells CASSLSRLPGEPQHF. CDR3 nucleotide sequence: TGTGCCAGCAGTTTAAGTCGCCTCCCAGGGGAGCCCCAGCATTTT.

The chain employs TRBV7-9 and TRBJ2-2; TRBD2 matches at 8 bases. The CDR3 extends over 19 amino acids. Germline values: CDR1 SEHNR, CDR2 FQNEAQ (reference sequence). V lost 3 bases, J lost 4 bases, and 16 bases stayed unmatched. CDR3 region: CASSFSVSSGSVTTGELFF. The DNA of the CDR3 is TGTGCCAGCAGCTTTAGTGTTTCCAGCGGGAGTGTCACCACCGGGGAGCTGTTTTTT.

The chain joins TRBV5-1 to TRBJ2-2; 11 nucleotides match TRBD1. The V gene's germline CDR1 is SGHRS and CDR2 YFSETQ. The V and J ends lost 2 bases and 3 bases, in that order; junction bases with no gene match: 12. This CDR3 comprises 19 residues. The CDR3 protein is CASSFNGQGALLDTGELFF. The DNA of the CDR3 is TGCGCCAGCAGCTTTAACGGACAGGGGGCTCTACTGGACACCGGGGAGCTGTTTTTT.

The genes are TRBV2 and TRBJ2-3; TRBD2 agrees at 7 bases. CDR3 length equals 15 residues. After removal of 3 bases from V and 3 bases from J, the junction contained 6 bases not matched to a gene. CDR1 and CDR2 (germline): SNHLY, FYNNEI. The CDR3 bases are TGTGCCAGCAGTGAGGCGGGAGTTGGTACAGATACGCAGTATTTT. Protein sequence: CASSEAGVGTDTQYF.

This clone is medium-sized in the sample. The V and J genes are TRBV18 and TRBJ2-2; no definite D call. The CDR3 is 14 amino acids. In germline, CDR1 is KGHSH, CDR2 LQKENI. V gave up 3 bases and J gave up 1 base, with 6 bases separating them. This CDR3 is CASSPGENTGELFF. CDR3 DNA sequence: TGTGCCAGCTCACCGGGCGAGAACACCGGGGAGCTGTTTTTT.

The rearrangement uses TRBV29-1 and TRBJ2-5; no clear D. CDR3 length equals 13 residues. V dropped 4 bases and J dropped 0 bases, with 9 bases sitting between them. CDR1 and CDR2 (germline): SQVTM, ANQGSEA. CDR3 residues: CSVVASYQETQYF. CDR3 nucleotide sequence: TGCAGCGTTGTGGCCTCGTACCAAGAGACCCAGTACTTC.

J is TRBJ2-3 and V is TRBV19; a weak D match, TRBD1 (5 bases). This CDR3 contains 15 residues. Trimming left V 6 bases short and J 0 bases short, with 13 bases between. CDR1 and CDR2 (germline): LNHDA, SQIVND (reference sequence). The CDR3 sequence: CASSEDSPSTDTQYF. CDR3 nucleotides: TGTGCCAGTAGCGAAGACAGCCCTAGCACAGATACGCAGTATTTT.

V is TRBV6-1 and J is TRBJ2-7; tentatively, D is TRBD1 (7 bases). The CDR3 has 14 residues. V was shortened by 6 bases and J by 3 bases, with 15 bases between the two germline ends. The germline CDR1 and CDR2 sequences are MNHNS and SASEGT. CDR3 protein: CASREGTVGYEQYF. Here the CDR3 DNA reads TGTGCCAGCAGGGAGGGGACAGTGGGCTACGAGCAGTACTTC.